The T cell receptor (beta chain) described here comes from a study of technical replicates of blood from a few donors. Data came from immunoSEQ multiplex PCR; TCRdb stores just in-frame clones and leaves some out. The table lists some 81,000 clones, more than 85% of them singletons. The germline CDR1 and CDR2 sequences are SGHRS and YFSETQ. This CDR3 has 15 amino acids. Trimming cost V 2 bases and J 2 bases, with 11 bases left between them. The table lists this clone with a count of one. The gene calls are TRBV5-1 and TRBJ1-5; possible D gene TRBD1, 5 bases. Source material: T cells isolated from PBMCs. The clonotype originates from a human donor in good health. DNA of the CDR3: TGCGCCAGCAGCTTCACTACAGGAGGCAATCAGCCCCAGCATTTT. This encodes CASSFTTGGNQPQHF.